The source of this T cell receptor beta chain is a study of blood T cell repertoires in COVID-19. Study background: Material from acute and convalescent COVID-19 was sourced from the United States, Italy and Spain. PBMCs, B-cell-depleted T cells, or T cells were the source of the cDNA or gDNA that made up the material.

The authors' processing: Estimated nucleated cell counts came from reference gene primer amplification. Clones were read by immunoSEQ multiplex PCR, and TCRdb kept only the in-frame ones, dropping some. V and J calls and clone size are those listed in that table; D and trimming were worked out from the DNA. The sample has around 30,000 clones; about 92% are singletons. The CDR3 runs to 16 residues. Trimming took off 2 bases at V and 5 bases at J, with 18 bases between the two ends. Looked up from germline, CDR1 is LGHDT and CDR2 is YNNKEL (reference sequence). V gene TRBV3-1 (or the pseudogene TRBV3-2) combines with J gene TRBJ1-1; D might be TRBD1 (5 bases). The material sequenced was peripheral blood. The clonotype comes from an older man with acute or convalescent COVID-19. CDR3 residues: CASSQLSRGRGTEAFF. The CDR3 bases are TGTGCCAGCAGCCAACTAAGCCGGGGGAGGGGAACTGAAGCTTTCTTT.